This T cell receptor beta chain emerged from a study of blood T cell repertoires in COVID-19. Study context: Samples of COVID-19 (acute and convalescent) were obtained from the United States, Italy and Spain. The analysed material was cDNA or gDNA that came from T cells, B-cell-depleted T cells, or PBMCs.

Original methodology: For nucleated cells, counts were estimated from reference gene primer amplification. The table came from immunoSEQ multiplex PCR; TCRdb's copy has only in-frame clones and leaves some out. That table furnishes V, J and clone size, whereas the DNA furnished D and trimming. The sample lists 25,000 to 35,000 clones, about 80% occurring once. The sequenced material came from peripheral blood. This clonotype was sampled from a man in his sixties or seventies with active COVID-19.

This chain's CDR3 is CASSSPAGSNTEAFF. In DNA, the CDR3 is TGTGCCAGCAGTTCCCCCGCAGGCTCGAACACTGAAGCTTTCTTT. The chain uses TRBV27 and TRBJ1-1; D is unclear. Deletions cut 4 bases from V and 1 base from J, with 13 bases between. The CDR3 has 15 residues. Germline V CDR1 and CDR2: MNHEY, SMNVEV (reference sequence).